This T cell receptor (beta chain) came from a study of shared clonotypes between healthy human individuals. Some clones are missing from TCRdb's copy, which holds only in-frame ones; the method was immunoSEQ multiplex PCR. Of 2 million or so clones listed, 90% to 95% are singletons. V was pared by 1 base and J by 0 bases, with 7 bases between. There are 15 residues in the CDR3. Germline CDR1 is SGHTA and CDR2 is FQGNSA. The V gene is TRBV7-2, the J gene TRBJ1-3; D gene uncertain. This receptor was obtained from a man between 18 and 29 years old in good health. Sequencing was done on a sample of naive CD4+ T cells sorted from blood. Indicated subset: CD45RA+ positively selected. CDR3 nucleotide sequence: TGTGCCAGCAGCTTAGAAGGCAGCTCTGGAAACACCATATATTTT. Amino acids: CASSLEGSSGNTIYF.